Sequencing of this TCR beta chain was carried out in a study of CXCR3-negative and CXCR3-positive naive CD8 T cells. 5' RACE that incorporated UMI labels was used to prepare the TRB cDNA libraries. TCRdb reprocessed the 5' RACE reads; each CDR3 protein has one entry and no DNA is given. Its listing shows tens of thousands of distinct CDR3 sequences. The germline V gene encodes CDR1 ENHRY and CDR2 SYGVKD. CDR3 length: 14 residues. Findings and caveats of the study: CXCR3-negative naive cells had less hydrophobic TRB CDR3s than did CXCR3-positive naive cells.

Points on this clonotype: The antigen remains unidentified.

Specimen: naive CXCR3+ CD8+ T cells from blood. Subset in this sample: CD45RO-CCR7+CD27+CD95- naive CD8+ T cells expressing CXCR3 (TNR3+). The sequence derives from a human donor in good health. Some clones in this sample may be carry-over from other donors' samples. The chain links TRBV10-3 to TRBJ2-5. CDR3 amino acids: CAISESIRVETQYF.